This TCR beta chain emerged from a study of blood T cell repertoires in COVID-19 (dated by TCRdb to 2018 to 2020). Context from the whole study: Collaborator samples came from the United States, Italy and Spain and covered acute and convalescent phases of COVID-19. The prospective study material was composed of cDNA or gDNA derived from T cells, B-cell-depleted T cells, or PBMCs. Deeply sampled blood TCRbeta repertoires from subjects exposed to, actively infected with, or recovered from COVID-19 were included in the dataset. A freely available public database, intended as a resource for researchers studying the immune response to SARS-CoV-2, is where the repertoires were released. Samples were obtained from the ongoing ImmuneRACE study (first 160 participants) and from over 1,000 subjects provided by 6 global collaborators. A de-identified subject ID, COVID-19 status, age in years and sex were almost always included in the sample metadata. Where available, HLA class I and class II types were taken from metadata supplied by the sample provider and were not determined by assay-based typing.

Participants in the prospective study were aged about 18 to 95 years, lived in 20 to 30 United States geographic areas, and enrolled through a virtual design. In the prospective study, cohorts were assigned on the basis of participant-reported clinical history obtained from a screening survey and a study questionnaire. Exposed participants had been in contact with someone with a PCR-confirmed or clinician-diagnosed COVID-19 case within 2 weeks of study entry. Each participant in the prospective study had whole blood, serum and a nasopharyngeal or oropharyngeal swab collected by mobile phlebotomists. Additional blood draws and questionnaires over an approximately 2-month period could optionally be provided by prospective study participants. Blood samples from the prospective study were shipped frozen or at room temperature prior to DNA extraction. Remarks on this clone: Its antigen is still unknown. Base qualities were left out, and no much larger clone turns up one base away.

The immunoSEQ Assay, a bias-controlled multiplex PCR, was used to amplify TCRbeta CDR3 regions from genomic DNA. The authors processed their data as follows. Nucleated cell counts per sample were estimated from amplification of reference gene primers within the assay. Sequence reads were collapsed and filtered to measure the absolute abundance of every unique TCRbeta CDR3 rearrangement. Productive Simpson clonality was computed per sample as the square root of Simpson's diversity index over productive rearrangements. TCRdb holds this immuneACCESS table with in-frame rearrangements only. Some clones are missing; in checked studies, unresolved V genes explain under half, and the rest has no known cause. V, J and clone size are taken as reported in that table, and D and trimming were inferred from the DNA itself. The sample data list about 150,000 clones, and around 90% of these were observed just once. The ten biggest clones cover 4% of the sample.

The CDR3 goes from the cysteine to the phenylalanine over 10 residues. The entry retains the CDR3 DNA only, 30 bases that are in frame from base 1. CDR1 and CDR2 are read off the germline V gene (reference sequence) as DFQATT and SNEGSKA. The junction carries 4 bases between V and J, which are trimmed by 6 bases and 3 bases respectively. Broader findings and caveats from the paper: Clinical and demographic metadata were provided uncurated, with the amount varying by source and participant.

Recombination linked TRBV20-1 to TRBJ2-3, with the identity of the D gene unclear. The receptor's source is a woman in her thirties or forties who had been exposed to COVID-19. Sequenced input: PBMCs or T cells enriched from blood (not recorded which). At the DNA level, the sequence is TGCAGTGCCAAAACAGATACGCAGTATTTT. This translates into CSAKTDTQYF.